These 26 T cell receptor beta chains were all obtained from the same sample, sequenced in a study of CD8+ T cells in alopecia areata. cDNA prepared by RNA extraction and subsequent reverse transcription served as the template for sequencing. The repertoire was sequenced with immunoSEQ multiplex PCR; TCRdb's copy has only in-frame clones and lacks some. The profile shows some 180,000 clones, about 53% of them singletons. The treatment: oral pan-JAK inhibitor, 5-10 mg twice daily. Here the sequenced sample was CD8+ T cells sorted from blood, taken at week 24, from a patient treated with tofacitinib. The receptor set was obtained from a human donor with alopecia areata.

V usage is TRBV11-3 and J usage is TRBJ1-5; 10 positions agree with TRBD1. Germline CDR1 SGHNT, CDR2 YENEEA. The ends lost 5 bases at V and 6 bases at J; junction bases unmatched: 13. The CDR3 loop spans 17 amino acids. The CDR3 reads CASSGGPGTGVGQPQHF. As DNA, the CDR3 is TGTGCCAGCAGCGGGGGGCCCGGGACAGGGGTTGGTCAGCCCCAGCATTTT.

The chain employs TRBV7-6 and TRBJ2-3, with TRBD2 matching 9 bases. Germline trimming cut 0 bases from V and 4 bases from J; bases unmatched to any gene: 2. The CDR3 has 15 amino acids. Germline V gene sequence: CDR1 SGHVS, CDR2 FNYEAQ. The chain's CDR3 is CASSLASGGSDTQYF. In DNA form, the CDR3 reads TGTGCCAGCAGCTTAGCTAGCGGGGGCTCAGATACGCAGTATTTT.

The CDR3 loop reads CSVAPLDRDYEQYF. Here the CDR3 DNA reads TGCAGCGTTGCTCCCCTGGACAGGGACTACGAGCAGTACTTC. This rearrangement joins TRBV29-1 to TRBJ2-7, with 8 bases that match TRBD1. Germline lookup yields CDR1 SQVTM and CDR2 ANQGSEA. The V gene end was trimmed by 4 bases and the J gene end by 3 bases; junction bases not matched to a gene: 8. The CDR3 consists of 14 residues.

The rearrangement uses TRBV29-1 and TRBJ1-2; weak D call: TRBD1 (6 bases). The CDR3 has 11 amino acids. Looked up from germline, CDR1 is SQVTM and CDR2 is ANQGSEA. Trimming removed 2 bases from V and 8 bases from J, with 9 bases in between. Here the CDR3 reads CSVETGQGYTF. The CDR3 DNA sequence: TGCAGCGTTGAAACTGGACAGGGCTACACCTTC.

This clone occurred many times. V and J are TRBV11-2 and TRBJ2-7, with TRBD2 as a possible D gene (6 bases). The V gene's germline CDR1 is SGHAT and CDR2 FQNNGV. CDR3 size: 14 residues. Between the trimmed V and J ends, which lost 1 base and 4 bases, there was a span of 11 bases. DNA of the CDR3: TGTGCCAGCAGCTTAGGAGGCGGGAAATACGAGCAGTACTTC. Translating gives CASSLGGGKYEQYF.

CDR3 coding DNA: TGTGCCAGCAGTTTAGGTCGCACCGGGGAGCTGTTTTTT. It translates to CASSLGRTGELFF. The chain couples TRBV27 to TRBJ2-2; D is undetermined. This CDR3 region has 13 residues. Trimming removed 2 bases from V and 4 bases from J, with 5 bases in between. CDR1 and CDR2 from the germline V gene are MNHEY and SMNVEV (reference sequence).

The chain links TRBV25-1 to TRBJ1-2; 8 bases align to TRBD1. The CDR3 runs to 14 residues. Looked up from germline, CDR1 is MGHDK and CDR2 is SYGVNS. J gave up 7 bases and V 2 bases, and 6 bases lay outside the gene matches. The CDR3 loop reads CASSEGTGFVGYTF. CDR3 in DNA: TGTGCCAGCAGTGAAGGGACAGGCTTTGTTGGCTACACCTTC.

The chain has TRBV14 and TRBJ1-1; D is possibly TRBD1 (5 bases). This CDR3 spans 12 amino acids. CDR1 is SGHDN and CDR2 is FVKESK in the germline V gene. The V gene lost 2 bases and the J gene lost 7 bases, with 8 bases spanning the gap. The CDR3 DNA is TGTGCCAGCAGCCAACAGGGACTTGAAGCTTTCTTT. Amino acids: CASSQQGLEAFF.

This clone has only a few counts. The rearrangement uses TRBV4-3 and TRBJ1-5; D is ambiguous. The V end lost 0 bases, the J end lost 1 base, and 7 bases lay between the germline ends. From germline, CDR1 is LGHNA and CDR2 YSLEER. This CDR3 spans 15 amino acids. The CDR3 protein is CASSQDTESNQPQHF. The CDR3 DNA is TGCGCCAGCAGCCAAGACACGGAGAGCAATCAGCCCCAGCATTTT.

The V gene is TRBV30, the J gene TRBJ2-5, with D maybe TRBD2 (7 bases). The ends were cut back, 7 bases at V and 6 bases at J, with 18 bases in the middle. Germline V lookup: CDR1 GTSNPN, CDR2 SVGIG (reference sequence). The CDR3 runs 13 residues. The CDR3, as DNA: TGTGCCTCCTACTCGGGGGGCGCACAGACCCAGTACTTC. It translates to CASYSGGAQTQYF.

A few counts support this clone. The chain carries TRBV25-1 and TRBJ2-2; tentatively, D is TRBD1 (5 bases). The CDR3 loop spans 13 amino acids. V gave up 11 bases and J gave up 2 bases, with 12 bases separating them. Germline CDR1 and CDR2: MGHDK and SYGVNS. Here the CDR3 reads CALDKDNTGELFF. The CDR3 region has the DNA TGTGCCCTGGACAAGGATAACACCGGGGAGCTGTTTTTT.

The V gene is TRBV21-1, the J gene TRBJ2-2; the D call in the table, TRBD2, was not verified against the DNA. TRBV21-1 is a documented pseudogene. This CDR3 spans 15 amino acids. CDR3 region: CASSDNRGNTGELFF. The CDR3 DNA reads as TGTGCCAGCAGCGATAACCGGGGGAACACCGGGGAGCTGTTTTTT.

This clone was counted a few times. The genes are TRBV4-3 and TRBJ2-7; TRBD1 might be the D (5 bases). The germline V and J ends were trimmed by 0 bases and 3 bases, with 12 bases remaining between them. Germline V gene sequence: CDR1 LGHNA, CDR2 YSLEER. The CDR3 contains 15 residues. DNA for the CDR3: TGCGCCAGCAGCCAAGACTATGACAGCGACTACGAGCAGTACTTC. Protein product: CASSQDYDSDYEQYF.

The chain combines TRBV19 with TRBJ2-7, with D maybe TRBD1 (7 bases). V lost 3 bases to trimming and J lost 2 bases, with 14 bases between them. The CDR3 is 15 amino acids. Per germline, CDR1 LNHDA and CDR2 SQIVND (reference sequence). The CDR3 reads CASSIYRGGAYEQYF. The CDR3 DNA reads as TGTGCCAGTAGTATCTACAGGGGAGGTGCCTACGAGCAGTACTTC.

A single count supports this clone. The rearrangement links TRBV30 to TRBJ1-1; unclear D gene. Trimming took off 0 bases at V and 0 bases at J, with 11 bases between the two ends. The CDR3 loop spans 15 amino acids. Germline V gives CDR1 GTSNPN, CDR2 SVGIG (reference sequence). This CDR3 reads CAWSVRRQVNTEAFF. The DNA for the CDR3 is TGTGCCTGGAGTGTACGTCGTCAGGTGAACACTGAAGCTTTCTTT.

The rearrangement uses TRBV10-3 and TRBJ2-7; no clear D. Trimming shortened V by 2 bases and J by 6 bases, and 5 bases separated the two germline ends. The CDR3 loop spans 11 amino acids. Germline CDR1 and CDR2: ENHRY and SYGVKD. The CDR3 reads CAISENGEQYF. The CDR3 DNA is TGTGCCATCAGTGAGAACGGCGAGCAGTACTTC.

The sample holds a few counts of this clone. The rearrangement joins TRBV14 to TRBJ2-3, with 7 bases matching TRBD2. The CDR3 loop spans 16 amino acids. J gave up 2 bases and V 1 base, and 6 bases lay outside the gene matches. Germline V gene sequence: CDR1 SGHDN, CDR2 FVKESK. CDR3 nucleotides: TGTGCCAGCAGCCAAGTATCCAGCGGGAACACAGATACGCAGTATTTT. Its protein is CASSQVSSGNTDTQYF. Filled out from reference TRBV14 and TRBJ2-3, the complete variable domain reads EAGVTQFPSHSVIEKGQTVTLRCDPISGHDNLYWYRRVMGKEIKFLLHFVKESKQDESGMPNNRFLAERTGGTYSTLKVQPAELEDSGVYFCASSQVSSGNTDTQYFGPGTRLTVL.

This chain joins TRBV5-6 and TRBJ1-1, with D perhaps TRBD1 (5 bases). Germline V gene lookup returns CDR1 SGHDT and CDR2 YYEEEE. V lost 4 bases to trimming and J lost 4 bases, with 11 bases between them. The CDR3 is made up of 13 amino acids. CDR3 sequence (DNA): TGTGCCAGCAGCCCTACCACAGGCACTGAAGCTTTCTTT. Its protein is CASSPTTGTEAFF.

This clone was seen a handful of times. This chain links TRBV19 with TRBJ1-1; the match to TRBD1 covers 7 bases. J was trimmed by 1 base and V by 3 bases; bases with no gene match: 2. CDR3 length: 14 residues. The V gene's germline CDR1 is LNHDA and CDR2 SQIVND (reference sequence). The CDR3 DNA sequence: TGTGCCAGTAGTATGGGACAGACGAACACTGAAGCTTTCTTT. It yields the protein CASSMGQTNTEAFF.

This clone was counted between two and nine times. The chain employs TRBV6-5 and TRBJ1-5; no clear D. The germline CDR1 and CDR2 sequences are MNHEY and SVGAGI. The CDR3 loop spans 15 amino acids. Trimming pared 6 bases from V and 0 bases from J, leaving 12 bases between. The CDR3 is CASRQTLYSNQPQHF. DNA for the CDR3: TGTGCCAGCAGACAGACCCTATATAGCAATCAGCCCCAGCATTTT.

This clone came up a few times. V usage is TRBV5-6 and J usage is TRBJ1-1; 9 nucleotides align to TRBD1. Trimming removed 2 bases from V and 7 bases from J; junction bases left unmatched: 6. Germline values: CDR1 SGHDT, CDR2 YYEEEE. CDR3 length: 14 amino acids. In nucleotides, the CDR3 is TGTGCCAGCAGCTTAGGGACAGGGAGTCGTGAAGCTTTCTTT. This translates into CASSLGTGSREAFF. Filled out from reference TRBV5-6 and TRBJ1-1, the complete variable domain reads DAGVTQSPTHLIKTRGQQVTLRCSPKSGHDTVSWYQQALGQGPQFIFQYYEEEERQRGNFPDRFSGHQFPNYSSELNVNALLLGDSALYLCASSLGTGSREAFFGQGTRLTVV.

In its sample, this clone was seen a few times. V usage is TRBV9 and J usage is TRBJ2-3; weak D call: TRBD2 (5 bases). The CDR3 runs 14 residues. Germline CDR1 reads SGDLS; CDR2 reads YYNGEE. With 3 bases removed from V and 1 base from J, the gap between germline ends came to 9 bases. This chain's CDR3 is CASSARSGTDTQYF. The CDR3 DNA follows: TGTGCCAGCAGCGCCCGTAGCGGCACAGATACGCAGTATTTT.

The chain carries TRBV9 and TRBJ2-5; TRBD2 might be the D (6 bases). Deletions cut 0 bases from V and 3 bases from J, with 12 bases between. This CDR3 is 15 amino acids long. In germline, CDR1 is SGDLS, CDR2 YYNGEE. The chain's CDR3 is CASSVAEGPKETQYF. The CDR3 coding sequence is TGTGCCAGCAGCGTAGCGGAGGGGCCCAAAGAGACCCAGTACTTC.

J is TRBJ2-1 and V is TRBV5-6; 12 bases align to TRBD2. The CDR3 extends over 16 amino acids. Trimming took 3 bases from V and 6 from J; bases not matched to a gene: 7. Per germline, CDR1 SGHDT and CDR2 YYEEEE. The CDR3 DNA reads as TGTGCCAGCAGCTCCTTAACTAGCGGGGGGTTCAATGAGCAGTTCTTC. This translates into CASSSLTSGGFNEQFF.

This clone was observed a handful of times. This chain connects TRBV2 to TRBJ2-1, with D possibly matching TRBD2 (6 bases). CDR1 and CDR2 from the germline V gene are SNHLY and FYNNEI. With 7 bases removed from V and 7 bases from J, the gap between germline ends came to 17 bases. The CDR3 runs to 14 residues. This CDR3 is CASTPYWTTNEQFF. The CDR3 DNA follows: TGTGCCAGCACCCCTTACTGGACTACTAATGAGCAGTTCTTC. Full variable domain (outside the CDR3, taken from reference TRBV2 and TRBJ2-1): EPEVTQTPSHQVTQMGQEVILRCVPISNHLYFYWYRQILGQKVEFLVSFYNNEISEKSEIFDDQFSVERPDGSNFTLKIRSTKLEDSAMYFCASTPYWTTNEQFFGPGTRLTVL.

This rearrangement joins TRBV15 to TRBJ2-2; unclear D gene. Trimming removed 5 bases at V and 0 bases at J, with 7 bases between. Germline CDR1 LNHNV, CDR2 YYDKDF (reference sequence). The CDR3 is made up of 14 amino acids. The CDR3 sequence is CATSRGANTGELFF. CDR3 bases: TGTGCCACCAGCCGCGGCGCGAACACCGGGGAGCTGTTTTTT.